This TCR beta chain was sequenced for a study of blood T cell repertoires in COVID-19. As for the study in general: Acute and convalescent COVID-19 specimens originated in the United States, Italy and Spain. Nucleic acid was either cDNA or gDNA, and it came from T cells, B-cell-depleted T cells, or PBMCs.

Here immunoSEQ multiplex PCR was the method, and the copy in TCRdb shows in-frame clones only, minus some. This sample has about 170,000 clones, with 80% to 95% found just once. This clone appeared a single time. Germline V gives CDR1 SGDLS, CDR2 YYNGEE. With 0 bases clipped from V and 4 bases from J, the junction kept 5 bases outside the gene matches. The CDR3 consists of 15 residues. Followed longitudinally, the Seattle patients had been enrolled during active infection. The sequence came from a man under 40 with COVID-19, enrolled during active disease. The chain links TRBV9 to TRBJ1-1; 8 bases fit TRBD1. Sequenced input: peripheral blood. This chain's CDR3 is CASSVDSGGITEAFF. CDR3 in DNA: TGTGCCAGCAGCGTAGATTCAGGGGGCATCACTGAAGCTTTCTTT.